These 29 T cell receptor beta chains were sequenced from one sample in a study of T cell responses to AZD1222 COVID-19 vaccine. The repertoire was sequenced with immunoSEQ multiplex PCR; TCRdb's copy has only in-frame clones and lacks some. The table includes approximately 130,000 clones, approximately 86% detected once. This sample comprised peripheral blood, obtained 28 days after the second AZD1222 dose. Receptor source: an adult who received the AZD1222 COVID-19 vaccine.

This chain joins TRBV9 and TRBJ1-1, with D unclear. Germline V gene lookup returns CDR1 SGDLS and CDR2 YYNGEE. V was pared by 4 bases and J by 1 base, with 14 bases between. The CDR3 covers 15 residues. In DNA form, the CDR3 reads TGTGCCAGCAGCCCTTCGACCGGGAGGAACACTGAAGCTTTCTTT. The encoded protein is CASSPSTGRNTEAFF. The full variable domain, with the rest looked up from reference TRBV9 and TRBJ1-1, is DSGVTQTPKHLITATGQRVTLRCSPRSGDLSVYWYQQSLDQGLQFLIQYYNGEERAKGNILERFSAQQFPDLHSELNLSSLELGDSALYFCASSPSTGRNTEAFFGQGTRLTVV.

The V gene is TRBV7-6, the J gene TRBJ2-2; D ambiguous. The germline V gene has CDR1 SGHVS and CDR2 FNYEAQ. This CDR3 region has 14 residues. V lost 1 base and J lost 2, with 5 bases in between. The CDR3: CASSLEGNTGELFF. The DNA for the CDR3 is TGTGCCAGCAGCTTAGAGGGAAACACCGGGGAGCTGTTTTTT.

The V gene is TRBV9, the J gene TRBJ2-3, with D perhaps matching TRBD1 or TRBD2 (5 bases each). V was shortened by 4 bases and J by 4 bases, with 16 bases between the two germline ends. CDR3 length: 15 residues. Germline-derived CDR1 and CDR2 are SGDLS and YYNGEE. CDR3 region: CASSSHPEGSDTQYF. CDR3 coding DNA: TGTGCCAGCAGCTCCCACCCTGAGGGGTCAGATACGCAGTATTTT.

With respect to this clone: Other DNA sequences within the sample encode an identical CDR3. The rearrangement uses TRBV15 and TRBJ2-5; D unclear. Trimming took 1 base from V and 2 from J, leaving 5 bases between them. The CDR3 loop spans 13 amino acids. Germline CDR1 and CDR2: LNHNV and YYDKDF (reference sequence). The CDR3, as DNA: TGTGCCACCAGCAGAGGACGACAAGAGACCCAGTACTTC. Amino acid sequence: CATSRGRQETQYF.

This clone has a handful of counts. V is TRBV3-1 (or the pseudogene TRBV3-2) and J is TRBJ2-5; TRBD2 aligns across 7 bases. Germline V lookup: CDR1 LGHDT, CDR2 YNNKEL (reference sequence). The CDR3 extends over 16 amino acids. With 4 bases clipped from V and 1 base from J, the junction kept 9 bases outside the gene matches. CDR3 bases: TGTGCCAGCAGCCGGAACTTACTAGCGCTCCAAGAGACCCAGTACTTC. Its protein is CASSRNLLALQETQYF.

The chain links TRBV27 to TRBJ2-3; 9 bases align to TRBD1. The V and J ends lost 5 bases and 2 bases, in that order; junction bases with no gene match: 5. The CDR3 extends over 15 amino acids. Germline loops: CDR1 MNHEY, CDR2 SMNVEV (reference sequence). CDR3 sequence (DNA): TGTGCCAGCAGTCGCCGGGACAGGGCCACAGATACGCAGTATTTT. Translation gives CASSRRDRATDTQYF.

V gene TRBV7-3 combines with J gene TRBJ2-1, with 11 nucleotides matching TRBD2. V was pared by 6 bases and J by 4 bases, with 8 bases of the junction left unmatched. The CDR3 has 16 amino acids. CDR1 SGHTA and CDR2 FQGTGA come from the germline V gene. CDR3 residues: CASSRTGTSGYNEQFF. The DNA for the CDR3 is TGTGCCAGCAGTCGGACCGGGACTAGCGGATACAATGAGCAGTTCTTC.

The gene calls are TRBV27 and TRBJ1-5, with TRBD1 matching 7 bases. The V gene's germline CDR1 is MNHEY and CDR2 SMNVEV (reference sequence). This CDR3 contains 14 residues. The V and J ends lost 5 bases and 3 bases, in that order; junction bases with no gene match: 4. The chain's CDR3 is CASSQQGYNQPQHF. The CDR3 region has the DNA TGTGCCAGCAGTCAACAGGGGTACAATCAGCCCCAGCATTTT.

The gene calls are TRBV11-2 and TRBJ2-5, with a possible D match to TRBD1 (5 bases). The length of the CDR3 is 14 residues. The germline V gene encodes CDR1 SGHAT and CDR2 FQNNGV. The ends were cut back, 5 bases at V and 1 base at J, with 11 bases in the middle. This CDR3 reads CASSPTTVQETQYF. CDR3 coding DNA: TGTGCCAGCAGCCCGACGACAGTCCAAGAGACCCAGTACTTC.

The V call is TRBV11-1, the J call TRBJ2-7; the D call may be TRBD1 or TRBD2 (5 bases each). This CDR3 is built from 13 residues. V was trimmed by 5 bases and J by 6 bases, leaving 14 bases between them. From germline, CDR1 is SGHAT and CDR2 FQDESV (reference sequence). The CDR3 DNA reads TGTGCCAGCAGCCCTGATTTTGGGGGCGAGCAGTACTTC. Translation gives CASSPDFGGEQYF.

This clone is a singleton in its sample. The V and J genes are TRBV19 and TRBJ2-7; unclear D gene. Germline V gene data show CDR1 as LNHDA and CDR2 as SQIVND (reference sequence). V lost 8 bases and J lost 5, with 19 bases in between. The CDR3 totals 14 residues. CDR3 bases: TGTGCCAGTGGTCCCCAGGAATTGGCCCACGAGCAGTACTTC. Translation: CASGPQELAHEQYF.

This sequence joins TRBV19 and TRBJ2-2; 10 nucleotides line up with TRBD1. V lost 7 bases, J lost 9 bases, and 11 bases stayed unmatched. This CDR3 has 15 residues. Germline V gene data show CDR1 as LNHDA and CDR2 as SQIVND (reference sequence). The DNA of the CDR3 is TGTGCCAGTACAGCGACAGGGGGCAGGAAGAGGGAGCTGTTTTTT. This gives the protein CASTATGGRKRELFF.

This clone was picked up one time. Compared with germline, one end of the junction differs, possibly owing to a read error. The gene calls are TRBV11-3 and TRBJ1-1; TRBD1 is a possible D gene (5 bases). Germline V gene sequence: CDR1 SGHNT, CDR2 YENEEA. This CDR3 spans 15 amino acids. DNA for the CDR3: TGTGCCAGCAGCCTAGACTGGGGGTCGGGCACTGAAGCTTTCTTT. It encodes CASSLDWGSGTEAFF.

The chain is built from TRBV6-1 and TRBJ2-4; 7 bases agree with TRBD1. The germline V gene encodes CDR1 MNHNS and CDR2 SASEGT. This CDR3 has 14 amino acids. J gave up 9 bases and V 2 bases, and 7 bases lay outside the gene matches. The CDR3 bases are TGTGCCAGCAGTGAACGCACAGGGGATGGCATTCAGTACTTC. Translated: CASSERTGDGIQYF.

This chain links TRBV23-1 with TRBJ1-2; D not resolved. TRBV23-1 is noted as an ORF with a role that remains uncertain. Trimming took 5 bases from V and 3 from J, leaving 7 bases between them. The CDR3 length is 12 residues. CDR3 in DNA: TGCGCCAGCAGTTCGGGCGACTATGGCTACACCTTC. Its protein is CASSSGDYGYTF.

The chain combines TRBV7-2 with TRBJ1-2, with D uncertain. CDR3 size: 14 residues. The V gene's germline CDR1 is SGHTA and CDR2 FQGNSA. Trimming pared 1 base from V and 4 bases from J, leaving 10 bases between. CDR3 amino acids: CASSLEPGIYGYTF. CDR3 coding DNA: TGTGCCAGCAGCTTAGAACCCGGGATCTATGGCTACACCTTC.

The chain combines TRBV28 with TRBJ2-3; TRBD2 is a possible D gene (7 bases). This CDR3 spans 15 amino acids. Germline CDR1 and CDR2: MDHEN and SYDVKM. V was trimmed by 3 bases and J by 6 bases, leaving 16 bases between them. CDR3 in DNA: TGTGCCAGCAGTTTCTCGGGGGGCCAAAGGGATACGCAGTATTTT. Its protein is CASSFSGGQRDTQYF.

This clone has more than one count but fewer than ten. The rearrangement uses TRBV29-1 and TRBJ2-1; 7 nucleotides agree with TRBD1. Germline trimming cut 2 bases from V and 5 bases from J; bases unmatched to any gene: 3. Germline CDR1 SQVTM, CDR2 ANQGSEA. CDR3 length: 13 residues. CDR3 DNA sequence: TGCAGCGTTGAAAAAGGGGGCCACAATGAGCAGTTCTTC. Amino acids: CSVEKGGHNEQFF.

Only one count was recorded for this clone. V and J are TRBV6-4 and TRBJ2-3; 8 nucleotides match TRBD1. This CDR3 contains 15 residues. Trimming cost V 1 base and J 4 bases; bases outside gene matches: 4. Germline V gives CDR1 MRHNA, CDR2 SNTAGT. CDR3 DNA: TGTGCCAGCAGTGACTGGGCAGGGGGCGCAGATACGCAGTATTTT. Translating it yields CASSDWAGGADTQYF.

This clone was detected ten times or more. V usage is TRBV7-9 and J usage is TRBJ2-5; D remains ambiguous. The V gene's germline CDR1 is SEHNR and CDR2 FQNEAQ (reference sequence). The CDR3 runs 15 residues. The V end lost 2 bases, the J end lost 0 bases, and 10 bases lay between the germline ends. The CDR3 is CASSLTALNQETQYF. The DNA of the CDR3 is TGTGCCAGCAGCTTAACAGCTCTAAACCAAGAGACCCAGTACTTC.

V and J are TRBV19 and TRBJ1-6; no reliable D call. In germline, CDR1 is LNHDA, CDR2 SQIVND (reference sequence). The V end was cut by 1 base, the J end by 8 bases, with 12 bases between. This CDR3 has 15 amino acids. The DNA of the CDR3 is TGTGCCAGTAGTATAGGGACGGTCGCTGATTCACCCCTCCACTTT. Amino acids: CASSIGTVADSPLHF.

CDR3: CASSAGGGNSPLHF. The CDR3 nucleotides read TGTGCCAGCAGCGCAGGAGGAGGTAATTCACCCCTCCACTTT. This chain joins TRBV9 and TRBJ1-6; D is unresolved. CDR3 length: 14 residues. CDR1 SGDLS and CDR2 YYNGEE come from the germline V gene. Trimming left V 3 bases short and J 6 bases short, with 10 bases between.

The V call is TRBV6-5, the J call TRBJ1-6; D unclear. Trimming pared 10 bases from V and 5 bases from J, leaving 18 bases between. Germline V gene data show CDR1 as MNHEY and CDR2 as SVGAGI. The CDR3 has 15 residues. The CDR3 coding sequence is TGTGCCACCATAAAAAGGGAAGGGAATAATTCACCCCTCCACTTT. Protein: CATIKREGNNSPLHF.

The chain recombines TRBV7-3 with TRBJ1-1; maybe TRBD1 (6 bases). This CDR3 spans 15 amino acids. The germline V gene has CDR1 SGHTA and CDR2 FQGTGA. V lost 6 bases, J lost 2 bases, and 16 bases lay in between. Written as DNA, the CDR3 is TGTGCCAGCAGTCCTGGCCCCAGGGGAAACACTGAAGCTTTCTTT. Protein product: CASSPGPRGNTEAFF. The variable domain in full, completed from reference TRBV7-3 and TRBJ1-1, reads GAGVSQTPSNKVTEKGKYVELRCDPISGHTALYWYRQSLGQGPEFLIYFQGTGAADDSGLPNDRFFAVRPEGSVSTLKIQRTERGDSAVYLCASSPGPRGNTEAFFGQGTRLTVV.

This chain joins TRBV7-6 and TRBJ2-1; D is unresolved. Germline V gene lookup returns CDR1 SGHVS and CDR2 FNYEAQ. Trimming pared 3 bases from V and 7 bases from J, leaving 4 bases between. This CDR3 is 11 amino acids long. DNA of the CDR3: TGTGCCAGCAGCTTCAATAATGAGCAGTTCTTC. Encoded protein: CASSFNNEQFF.

This chain connects TRBV6-5 to TRBJ1-5; D is perhaps TRBD1 (5 bases). The ends were cut back, 3 bases at V and 7 bases at J, with 16 bases in the middle. Per the germline V gene, CDR1 is MNHEY and CDR2 is SVGAGI. The CDR3 is 15 amino acids. The CDR3 DNA reads as TGTGCCAGCAGTTATGGTTCAGGGTTCCGGCAGCCCCAGCATTTT. Protein: CASSYGSGFRQPQHF.

V is TRBV7-2 and J is TRBJ1-5; D is undetermined. V was cut by 2 bases and J by 0 bases, with 8 bases left in between. This CDR3 region has 15 residues. The germline gives CDR1 SGHTA, CDR2 FQGNSA. CDR3 coding DNA: TGTGCCAGCAGCTTATCCTCGTCTAGCAATCAGCCCCAGCATTTT. As protein: CASSLSSSSNQPQHF. Filled out from reference TRBV7-2 and TRBJ1-5, the complete variable domain reads GAGVSQSPSNKVTEKGKDVELRCDPISGHTALYWYRQSLGQGLEFLIYFQGNSAPDKSGLPSDRFSAERTGGSVSTLTIQRTQQEDSAVYLCASSLSSSSNQPQHFGDGTRLSIL.

J is TRBJ2-2 and V is TRBV6-2 or TRBV6-3, with D possibly being TRBD1 (5 bases). Trimming took 5 bases from V and 5 from J, leaving 9 bases between them. CDR1 is MNHEY, CDR2 SVGEGT, per germline. The CDR3 extends over 13 amino acids. The CDR3: CASSPWTTGELFF. The CDR3 bases are TGTGCCAGCAGTCCCTGGACAACCGGGGAGCTGTTTTTT.

As DNA, the CDR3 is TGTGCCAGCTCATCTACTACATCGGACACTGAAGCTTTCTTT. This translates into CASSSTTSDTEAFF. The chain combines TRBV18 with TRBJ1-1, with unresolved D. There are 14 residues in the CDR3. V lost 5 bases to trimming and J lost 3 bases, with 13 bases between them. Germline V gene sequence: CDR1 KGHSH, CDR2 LQKENI. The whole variable domain, filled in from reference TRBV18 and TRBJ1-1, reads NAGVMQNPRHLVRRRGQEARLRCSPMKGHSHVYWYRQLPEEGLKFMVYLQKENIIDESGMPKERFSAEFPKEGPSILRIQQVVRGDSAAYFCASSSTTSDTEAFFGQGTRLTVV.